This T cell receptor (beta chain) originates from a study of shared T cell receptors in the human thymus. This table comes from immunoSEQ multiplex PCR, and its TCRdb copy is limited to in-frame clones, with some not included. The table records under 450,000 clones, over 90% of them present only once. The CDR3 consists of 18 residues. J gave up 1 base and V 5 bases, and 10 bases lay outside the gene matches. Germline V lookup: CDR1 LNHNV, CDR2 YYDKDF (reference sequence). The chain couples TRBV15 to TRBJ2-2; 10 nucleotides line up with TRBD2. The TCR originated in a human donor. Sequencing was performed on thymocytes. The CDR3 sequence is CATSVPLAGDRNTGELFF. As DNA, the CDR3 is TGTGCCACCAGCGTGCCCCTAGCGGGAGACAGGAACACCGGGGAGCTGTTTTTT.